A selection of T cell receptor beta chains follows, all from one sample in a study of early T cells in non-severe SARS-CoV-2 infection. TCRdb independently ran MiXCR on the 5' RACE reads; one entry per CDR3 protein. In the table there are about 59,000 distinct CDR3 sequences, over 10% of which are singletons. Sequencing used whole blood, obtained at baseline. The receptor source for this set is an adult who was a healthcare worker with PCR-confirmed SARS-CoV-2 infection or an uninfected control (not recorded which). CDR3s include the opening cysteine and the closing phenylalanine or tryptophan. The D gene is left open where the match is weak. Size is omitted from some rows. Given values are once, few, many or a class for expanded clones.

few | TRBJ1-5 | TRBV19 | - | CASSIGSGGNNQPQHF
- | TRBJ1-1 | TRBV6-2/TRBV6-3 | - | CASSYSNANTEAFF
- | TRBJ1-5 | TRBV24-1 | - | CATRARPNQPQHF
few | TRBJ2-7 | TRBV29-1 | - | CSVGVTGSPYEQYF
- | TRBJ2-5 | TRBV20-1 | - | CSARPATGPQETQYF
- | TRBJ2-2 | TRBV5-8 | TRBD1 | CASSPWTPGTAFGTGELFF
few | TRBJ2-7 | TRBV10-2 | - | CASSDPDSSYEQYF
- | TRBJ2-4 | TRBV29-1 | - | CSVGGGKGKNIQYF
few | TRBJ2-7 | TRBV5-4 | - | CASSFWDTPSYEQYF
- | TRBJ1-4 | TRBV7-8 | - | CASSLVGPATNEKLFF
few | TRBJ1-1 | TRBV7-2 | - | CASSQKGFNTEAFF
- | TRBJ1-5 | TRBV28 | TRBD1 | CASRPPGQLQPQHF
few | TRBJ1-6 | TRBV6-5 | - | CASSYTTGWNSPLHF
- | TRBJ2-4 | TRBV11-3 | - | CASSLTGTAKNIQYF
many | TRBJ2-2 | TRBV7-3 | - | CASSPNGDLRTGELFF
few | TRBJ2-3 | TRBV5-1 | - | CASSLEPGYTDTQYF
few | TRBJ2-2 | TRBV6-5 | - | CASSYGGEGHTGELFF
- | TRBJ2-7 | TRBV3-1 | TRBD1 | CASSQDLTGDEQYF
many | TRBJ2-2 | TRBV5-6 | - | CASSQNPPRELFF
few | TRBJ2-6 | TRBV11-3 | - | CASSFGGSGANVLTF
many | TRBJ2-1 | TRBV20-1 | TRBD2 | CSADQQKGLAGDNEQFF
- | TRBJ1-1 | TRBV18 | - | CASSPLGADTEAFF
- | TRBJ2-7 | TRBV7-2 | TRBD2 | CASSPGGLGLDEQYF
many | TRBJ1-2 | TRBV5-4 | - | CASSLVDRGYGYTF
- | TRBJ1-1 | TRBV4-3 | - | CASSQVTGGTEAFF
many | TRBJ1-6 | TRBV3-1 | - | CASSQVPEGGSPLHF
- | TRBJ2-5 | TRBV7-2 | TRBD2 | CASSLAGGTYQETQYF
- | TRBJ1-5 | TRBV21-1 | - | CASSKRNVDSNQPQHF
- | TRBJ1-1 | TRBV2 | - | CASSERGGRRTFF
many | TRBJ1-2 | TRBV6-6 | - | CASSHLLEQNNYGYTF
many | TRBJ2-4 | TRBV29-1 | - | CSVGAKNIQYF
few | TRBJ2-7 | TRBV20-1 | - | CSAKGLMDPYEQYF
many | TRBJ2-7 | TRBV6-2/TRBV6-3 | TRBD2 | CASSSPHQSGSSYEQYF
- | TRBJ1-2 | TRBV28 | - | CASMREGARGYTF
few | TRBJ2-1 | TRBV29-1 | - | CSVVRTDYNEQFF
- | TRBJ2-1 | TRBV4-2 | TRBD1 | CASSQGGRGTYNEQFF
many | TRBJ2-1 | TRBV5-1 | TRBD1 | CASRPGQTGEQFF
- | TRBJ1-1 | TRBV29-1 | TRBD1 | CSCRGNAEAFF
- | TRBJ1-1 | TRBV7-2 | TRBD1 | CASRLDRVNTEAFF
few | TRBJ1-6 | TRBV5-5 | - | CASSQTGQFNSPLHF
many | TRBJ2-1 | TRBV12-5 | - | CASGPDQGVPQSFF
many | TRBJ2-2 | TRBV7-2 | TRBD2 | CASSSRAGLASNTGELFF
few | TRBJ1-1 | TRBV29-1 | TRBD1 | CSVESRDRGLDTEAFF
many | TRBJ2-7 | TRBV10-2 | - | CASSLQVLPPYEQYF
- | TRBJ2-4 | TRBV10-3 | - | CAISEPRGPKNIQYF
- | TRBJ2-1 | TRBV28 | TRBD1 | CASSNAGTGGVNEQFF
many | TRBJ1-4 | TRBV11-2 | - | CASSSGTVATNEKLFF
many | TRBJ2-7 | TRBV7-9 | - | CASSLAQGDYEQYF